These 17 T cell receptor beta chains were sequenced from one sample in a study of blood T cell repertoires in COVID-19. This table comes from immunoSEQ multiplex PCR, and its TCRdb copy is limited to in-frame clones, with some not included. The sample has 200,000 to 300,000 clones, roughly 86% seen once. Sequencing input: peripheral blood. The receptors stem from a man aged 50 to 59 with acute or convalescent COVID-19.

This chain links TRBV3-1 (or the pseudogene TRBV3-2) with TRBJ2-5, with D perhaps TRBD2 (6 bases). Germline loops: CDR1 LGHDT, CDR2 YNNKEL (reference sequence). Trimming removed 1 base at V and 5 bases at J, with 17 bases between. There are 16 residues in the CDR3. The CDR3 is CASSQVISGVGETQYF. The DNA for the CDR3 is TGTGCCAGCAGCCAAGTAATATCGGGGGTTGGGGAGACCCAGTACTTC.

This clone was seen a handful of times. The chain is built from TRBV7-3 and TRBJ2-7, with 7 positions matching TRBD1. Unmatched junction bases numbered 18, after V lost 5 bases and J lost 2 bases. CDR1 is SGHTA and CDR2 is FQGTGA in the germline V gene. CDR3 length: 18 residues. DNA of the CDR3: TGTGCCAGCAGCCCCAACCCTCCTGACAGGGAAGTAACCTACGAGCAGTACTTC. It encodes CASSPNPPDREVTYEQYF.

The chain has TRBV28 and TRBJ2-7; possibly TRBD1 for D (5 bases). V gave up 6 bases and J gave up 2 bases, with 14 bases separating them. The CDR3 length is 14 residues. The germline CDR1 and CDR2 sequences are MDHEN and SYDVKM. Here the CDR3 reads CASSYRRPTYEQYF. CDR3 nucleotides: TGTGCCAGCAGCTACAGGCGACCTACCTACGAGCAGTACTTC.

CDR3 sequence: CASSQRAQAKETQYF. The CDR3 DNA sequence: TGCGCCAGCAGCCAACGGGCACAGGCCAAAGAGACCCAGTACTTC. The gene calls are TRBV4-1 and TRBJ2-5; TRBD1 might be the D (5 bases). V was shortened by 2 bases and J by 3 bases, with 13 bases between the two germline ends. The CDR3 totals 15 residues. Germline V gene data show CDR1 as MGHRA and CDR2 as YSYEKL.

The V gene is TRBV28, the J gene TRBJ1-1, with 9 bases matching TRBD1. V gave up 5 bases and J gave up 1 base; unmatched junction bases: 5. There are 15 residues in the CDR3. Germline loops: CDR1 MDHEN, CDR2 SYDVKM. The CDR3 here is CASSKQGARNTEAFF. CDR3 bases: TGTGCCAGCAGTAAACAGGGGGCCAGGAACACTGAAGCTTTCTTT.

This sequence joins TRBV10-1 and TRBJ2-7, with 9 bases identical to TRBD1. The CDR3 spans 15 residues. The germline gives CDR1 WNHNN, CDR2 SYGVQD (reference sequence). Losses at the gene ends were 3 bases for V and 5 bases for J; bases not matched to a gene: 8. In nucleotides, the CDR3 is TGCGCCAGCAGTGACGCCGGGACAGGGCTCAACGAGCAGTACTTC. Translation gives CASSDAGTGLNEQYF.

The V gene is TRBV7-3, the J gene TRBJ2-7; 7 bases agree with TRBD1. This CDR3 spans 13 amino acids. Germline V gene lookup returns CDR1 SGHTA and CDR2 FQGTGA. The V and J ends lost 8 bases and 2 bases, in that order; junction bases with no gene match: 6. CDR3 residues: CASSYRGPYEQYF. The DNA of the CDR3 is TGTGCCAGCTCGTACAGGGGCCCCTACGAGCAGTACTTC.

As for this clone: Other DNA sequences from this sample encode an identical CDR3 as well. The chain employs TRBV5-1 and TRBJ1-4; the match to TRBD1 covers 9 bases. This CDR3 is 14 amino acids long. CDR1 SGHRS and CDR2 YFSETQ come from the germline V gene. Trimming at V came to 4 bases and at J to 5 bases, leaving 3 bases not matched to a gene. The CDR3 sequence is CASSGGTGNEKLFF. CDR3 nucleotide sequence: TGCGCCAGCAGCGGGGGGACAGGGAATGAAAAACTGTTTTTT.

V is TRBV19 and J is TRBJ1-5, with 7 positions matching TRBD1. CDR3 length: 16 residues. Trimming removed 6 bases from V and 0 bases from J; junction bases left unmatched: 8. Germline CDR1 LNHDA, CDR2 SQIVND (reference sequence). The CDR3 DNA sequence: TGTGCCAGTAGCCGCAAGGGGGCCGGTAGCAATCAGCCCCAGCATTTT. Translating it yields CASSRKGAGSNQPQHF.

This clone was counted only a few times. The genes are TRBV10-3 and TRBJ1-4; 10 bases fit TRBD1. The CDR3 spans 16 residues. The V gene's germline CDR1 is ENHRY and CDR2 SYGVKD. With 4 bases clipped from V and 6 bases from J, the junction kept 8 bases outside the gene matches. CDR3 in DNA: TGTGCCATCAGTGGGCGCAAGGGACAGGGGTATGAAAAACTGTTTTTT. It codes for CAISGRKGQGYEKLFF.

The chain couples TRBV27 to TRBJ1-3, with D uncertain. With 2 bases removed from V and 0 bases from J, the gap between germline ends came to 5 bases. CDR1 is MNHEY and CDR2 is SMNVEV in the germline V gene (reference sequence). There are 14 residues in the CDR3. DNA of the CDR3: TGTGCCAGCAGTTTACATAGCTCTGGAAACACCATATATTTT. Amino acids: CASSLHSSGNTIYF.

The J gene is TRBJ2-2, the V gene TRBV7-3; 9 bases match TRBD1. Germline assignment: CDR1 SGHTA and CDR2 FQGTGA. This CDR3 is built from 15 residues. V trimming: 2 bases; J trimming: 4 bases; junction bases outside the gene matches: 2. The CDR3 DNA reads as TGTGCCAGCAGCTTACTGGGACAGGGCACCGGGGAGCTGTTTTTT. It is translated as CASSLLGQGTGELFF. The whole variable domain, filled in from reference TRBV7-3 and TRBJ2-2, reads GAGVSQTPSNKVTEKGKYVELRCDPISGHTALYWYRQSLGQGPEFLIYFQGTGAADDSGLPNDRFFAVRPEGSVSTLKIQRTERGDSAVYLCASSLLGQGTGELFFGEGSRLTVL.

The V gene is TRBV11-2, the J gene TRBJ2-2; 7 nucleotides align to TRBD1. Germline-derived CDR1 and CDR2 are SGHAT and FQNNGV. This CDR3 has 16 residues. Unmatched junction bases numbered 8, after V lost 5 bases and J lost 2 bases. The DNA for the CDR3 is TGTGCCAGCAGCGTCGCTGGGACAGCTAACACCGGGGAGCTGTTTTTT. Translated, it gives CASSVAGTANTGELFF.

This chain connects TRBV7-9 to TRBJ1-5; TRBD1 matches 11 bases. The junction had 3 bases not matched to a gene; V was cut back by 4 bases and J by 4 bases. The germline CDR1 and CDR2 sequences are SEHNR and FQNEAQ (reference sequence). CDR3 length: 15 amino acids. The CDR3 coding sequence is TGTGCCAGCAGCTATGGGGACAGGGGGAATCAGCCCCAGCATTTT. Amino acid sequence: CASSYGDRGNQPQHF.

The chain uses TRBV12-3 or TRBV12-4 and TRBJ2-7, with D possibly matching TRBD1 (5 bases). The ends were cut back, 5 bases at V and 5 bases at J, with 10 bases in the middle. CDR3 length equals 12 residues. The CDR3 region has the DNA TGTGCCAGCAGTCCCAGGGTCAACGAGCAGTACTTC. Its translation: CASSPRVNEQYF.

The J gene is TRBJ2-5, the V gene TRBV5-1; TRBD2 matches 12 bases. The CDR3 contains 15 residues. Germline CDR1 is SGHRS and CDR2 is YFSETQ. V shed 4 bases, J shed 4 bases, and the junction held 5 bases outside the gene matches. The CDR3 region is CASSPQTSGRETQYF. The CDR3 DNA reads as TGCGCCAGCAGCCCACAGACTAGCGGGAGAGAGACCCAGTACTTC.

V gene TRBV5-4 combines with J gene TRBJ2-7; the match to TRBD2 covers 11 bases. The CDR3 runs 14 residues. After removal of 4 bases from V and 3 bases from J, the junction contained 3 bases not matched to a gene. The germline V gene has CDR1 SGHNT and CDR2 YYREEE (reference sequence). CDR3: CASSTGLAVYEQYF. CDR3 coding DNA: TGTGCCAGCAGCACGGGACTAGCGGTCTACGAGCAGTACTTC.